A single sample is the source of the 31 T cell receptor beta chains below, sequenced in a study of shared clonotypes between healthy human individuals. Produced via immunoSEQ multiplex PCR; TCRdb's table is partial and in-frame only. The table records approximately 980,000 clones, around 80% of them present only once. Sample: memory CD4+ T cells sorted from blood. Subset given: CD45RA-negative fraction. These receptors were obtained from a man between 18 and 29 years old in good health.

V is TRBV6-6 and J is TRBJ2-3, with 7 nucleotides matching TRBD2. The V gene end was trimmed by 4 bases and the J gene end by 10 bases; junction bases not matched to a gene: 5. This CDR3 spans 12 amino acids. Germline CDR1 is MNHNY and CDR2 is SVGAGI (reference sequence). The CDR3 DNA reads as TGTGCCAGCAGTTTCACTAGCGATGCGCAGTATTTT. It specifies CASSFTSDAQYF.

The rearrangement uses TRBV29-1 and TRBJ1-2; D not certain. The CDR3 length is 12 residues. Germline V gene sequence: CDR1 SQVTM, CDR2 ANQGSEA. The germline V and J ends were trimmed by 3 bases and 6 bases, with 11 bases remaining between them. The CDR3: CSVDGEKNGYTF. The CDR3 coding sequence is TGCAGCGTTGACGGGGAGAAGAATGGCTACACCTTC.

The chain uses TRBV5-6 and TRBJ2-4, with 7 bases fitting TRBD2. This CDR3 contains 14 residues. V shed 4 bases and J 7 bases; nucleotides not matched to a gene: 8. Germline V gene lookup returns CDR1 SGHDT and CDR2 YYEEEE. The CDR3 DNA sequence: TGTGCCAGCAGCCACCGGGACGGGGGGAACATTCAGTACTTC. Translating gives CASSHRDGGNIQYF.

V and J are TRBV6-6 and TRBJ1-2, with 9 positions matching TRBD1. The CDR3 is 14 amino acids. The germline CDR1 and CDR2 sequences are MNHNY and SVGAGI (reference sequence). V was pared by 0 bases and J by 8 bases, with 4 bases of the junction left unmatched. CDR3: CASSYSGQGGGYTF. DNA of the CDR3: TGTGCCAGCAGTTACTCGGGACAGGGTGGGGGCTACACCTTC.

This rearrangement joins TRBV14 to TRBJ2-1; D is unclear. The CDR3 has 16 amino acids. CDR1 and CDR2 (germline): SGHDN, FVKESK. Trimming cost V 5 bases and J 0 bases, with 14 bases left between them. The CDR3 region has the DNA TGTGCCAGCAGCGAGACGGCGGTCAGCTCCTACAATGAGCAGTTCTTC. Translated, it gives CASSETAVSSYNEQFF.

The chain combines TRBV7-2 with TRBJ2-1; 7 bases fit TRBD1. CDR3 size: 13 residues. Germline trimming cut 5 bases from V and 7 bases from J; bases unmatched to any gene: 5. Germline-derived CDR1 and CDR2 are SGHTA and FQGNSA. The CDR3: CASSPNRGNEQFF. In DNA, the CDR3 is TGTGCCAGCAGCCCAAACAGGGGTAATGAGCAGTTCTTC.

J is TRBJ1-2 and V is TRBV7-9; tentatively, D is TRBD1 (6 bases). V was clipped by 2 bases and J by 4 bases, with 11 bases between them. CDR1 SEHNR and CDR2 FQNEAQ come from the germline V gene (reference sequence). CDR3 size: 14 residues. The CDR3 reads CASSLQGPLYGYTF. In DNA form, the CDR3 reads TGTGCCAGCAGCTTACAGGGGCCTCTCTATGGCTACACCTTC.

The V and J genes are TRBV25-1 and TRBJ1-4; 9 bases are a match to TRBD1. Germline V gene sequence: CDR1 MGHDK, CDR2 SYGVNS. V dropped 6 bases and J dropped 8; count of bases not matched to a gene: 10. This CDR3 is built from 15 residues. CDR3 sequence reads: CASSDPGQGREKLFF. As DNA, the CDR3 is TGTGCCAGCAGCGACCCGGGACAGGGACGGGAAAAACTGTTTTTT.

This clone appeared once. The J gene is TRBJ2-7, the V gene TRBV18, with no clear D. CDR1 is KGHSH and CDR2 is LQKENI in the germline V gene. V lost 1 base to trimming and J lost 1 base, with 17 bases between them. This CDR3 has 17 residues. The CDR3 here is CASSPLAPGPLSYEQYF. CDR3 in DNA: TGTGCCAGCTCACCACTAGCACCCGGCCCCTTGTCCTACGAGCAGTACTTC.

The CDR3 reads CASSPGTRNTEAFF. In DNA form, the CDR3 reads TGCGCCAGCAGTCCCGGGACTAGGAACACTGAAGCTTTCTTT. This chain uses TRBV5-1 with TRBJ1-1; weak D call: TRBD1 (5 bases). From germline, CDR1 is SGHRS and CDR2 YFSETQ. There are 14 residues in the CDR3. V was pared by 5 bases and J by 1 base, with 12 bases between.

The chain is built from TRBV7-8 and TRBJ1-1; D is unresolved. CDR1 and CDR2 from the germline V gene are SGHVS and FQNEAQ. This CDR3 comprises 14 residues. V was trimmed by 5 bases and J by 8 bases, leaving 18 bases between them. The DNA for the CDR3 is TGTGCCAGCAGCCCGCTTGAGGGTGTCTCAGAAGCTTTCTTT. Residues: CASSPLEGVSEAFF.

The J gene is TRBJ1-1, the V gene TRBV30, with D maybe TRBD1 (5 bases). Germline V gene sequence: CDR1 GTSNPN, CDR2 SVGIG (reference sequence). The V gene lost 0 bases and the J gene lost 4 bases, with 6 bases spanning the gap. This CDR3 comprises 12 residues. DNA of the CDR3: TGTGCCTGGAGTGTAGGGGTCACTGAAGCTTTCTTT. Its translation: CAWSVGVTEAFF.

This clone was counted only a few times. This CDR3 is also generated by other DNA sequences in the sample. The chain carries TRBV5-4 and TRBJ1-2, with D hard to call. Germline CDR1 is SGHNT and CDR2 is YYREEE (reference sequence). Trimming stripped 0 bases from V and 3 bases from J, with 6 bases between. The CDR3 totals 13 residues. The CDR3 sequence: CASSLEGYYGYTF. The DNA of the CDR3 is TGTGCCAGCAGCTTGGAAGGGTACTATGGCTACACCTTC.

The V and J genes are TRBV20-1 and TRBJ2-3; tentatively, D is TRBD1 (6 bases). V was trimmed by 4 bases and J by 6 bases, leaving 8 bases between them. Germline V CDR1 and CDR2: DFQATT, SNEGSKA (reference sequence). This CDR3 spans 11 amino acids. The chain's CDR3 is CSATQGDTQYF. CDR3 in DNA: TGCAGTGCTACTCAGGGGGATACGCAGTATTTT.

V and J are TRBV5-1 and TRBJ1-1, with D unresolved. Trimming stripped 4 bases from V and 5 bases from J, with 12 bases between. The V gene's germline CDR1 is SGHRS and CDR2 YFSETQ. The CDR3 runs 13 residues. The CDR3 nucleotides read TGCGCCAGCAGCCCTACCAAGGGTACTGAAGCTTTCTTT. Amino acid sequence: CASSPTKGTEAFF. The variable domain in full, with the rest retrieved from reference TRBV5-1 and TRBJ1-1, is KAGVTQTPRYLIKTRGQQVTLSCSPISGHRSVSWYQQTPGQGLQFLFEYFSETQRNKGNFPGRFSGRQFSNSRSEMNVSTLELGDSALYLCASSPTKGTEAFFGQGTRLTVV.

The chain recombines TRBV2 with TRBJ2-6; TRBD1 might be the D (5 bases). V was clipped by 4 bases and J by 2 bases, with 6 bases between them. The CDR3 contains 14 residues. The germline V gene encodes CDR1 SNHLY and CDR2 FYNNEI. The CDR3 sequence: CASSVGAGANVLTF. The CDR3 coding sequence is TGTGCCAGCAGTGTAGGGGCTGGGGCCAACGTCCTGACTTTC. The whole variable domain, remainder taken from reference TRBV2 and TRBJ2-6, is EPEVTQTPSHQVTQMGQEVILRCVPISNHLYFYWYRQILGQKVEFLVSFYNNEISEKSEIFDDQFSVERPDGSNFTLKIRSTKLEDSAMYFCASSVGAGANVLTFGAGSRLTVL.

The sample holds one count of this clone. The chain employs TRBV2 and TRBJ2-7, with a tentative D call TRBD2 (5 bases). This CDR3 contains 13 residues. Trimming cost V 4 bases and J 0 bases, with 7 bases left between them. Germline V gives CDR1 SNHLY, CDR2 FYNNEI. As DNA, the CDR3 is TGTGCCAGCAGTGGGCTAGCCTCCTACGAGCAGTACTTC. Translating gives CASSGLASYEQYF.

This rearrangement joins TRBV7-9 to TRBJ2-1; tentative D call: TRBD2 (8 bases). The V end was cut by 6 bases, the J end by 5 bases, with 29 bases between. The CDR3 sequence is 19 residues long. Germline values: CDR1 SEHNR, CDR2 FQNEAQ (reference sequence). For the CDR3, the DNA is TGTGCCAGCAGTCCCGGTGGGAGCGGGGGTAGTACAGGGGACAATGAGCAGTTCTTC. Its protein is CASSPGGSGGSTGDNEQFF. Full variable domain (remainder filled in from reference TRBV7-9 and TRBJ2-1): DTGVSQNPRHKITKRGQNVTFRCDPISEHNRLYWYRQTLGQGPEFLTYFQNEAQLEKSRLLSDRFSAERPKGSFSTLEIQRTEQGDSAMYLCASSPGGSGGSTGDNEQFFGPGTRLTVL.

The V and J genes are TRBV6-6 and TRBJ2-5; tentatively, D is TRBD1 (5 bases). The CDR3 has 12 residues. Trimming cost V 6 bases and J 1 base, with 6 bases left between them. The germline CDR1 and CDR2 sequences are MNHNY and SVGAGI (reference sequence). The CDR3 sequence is CASRTAQETQYF. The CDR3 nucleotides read TGTGCCAGCAGGACAGCCCAAGAGACCCAGTACTTC.

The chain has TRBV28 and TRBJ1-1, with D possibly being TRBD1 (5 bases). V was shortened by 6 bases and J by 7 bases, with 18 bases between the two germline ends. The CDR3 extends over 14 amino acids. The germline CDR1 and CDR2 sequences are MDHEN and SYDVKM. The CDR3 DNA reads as TGTGCCAGCAGGTTCCCGCAGGGCAAGGGTGAAGCTTTCTTT. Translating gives CASRFPQGKGEAFF.

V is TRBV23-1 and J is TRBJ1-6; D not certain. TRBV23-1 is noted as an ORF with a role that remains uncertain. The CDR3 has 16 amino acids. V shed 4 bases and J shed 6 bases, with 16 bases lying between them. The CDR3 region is CASSPARGPFNSPLHF. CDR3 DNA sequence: TGCGCCAGCAGTCCGGCCAGAGGGCCGTTTAATTCACCCCTCCACTTT.

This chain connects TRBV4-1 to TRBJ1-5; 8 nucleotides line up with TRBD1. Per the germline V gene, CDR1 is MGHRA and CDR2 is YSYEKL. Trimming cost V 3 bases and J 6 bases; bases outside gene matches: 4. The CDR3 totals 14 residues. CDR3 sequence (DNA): TGCGCCAGCAGCCAGACAGGGGCGGGTCAGCCCCAGCATTTT. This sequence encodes CASSQTGAGQPQHF.

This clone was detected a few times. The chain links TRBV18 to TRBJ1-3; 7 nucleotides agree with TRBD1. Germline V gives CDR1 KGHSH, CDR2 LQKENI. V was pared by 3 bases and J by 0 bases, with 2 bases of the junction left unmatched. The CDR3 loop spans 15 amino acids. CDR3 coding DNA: TGTGCCAGCTCACCCGGACAGGTCTCTGGAAACACCATATATTTT. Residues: CASSPGQVSGNTIYF.

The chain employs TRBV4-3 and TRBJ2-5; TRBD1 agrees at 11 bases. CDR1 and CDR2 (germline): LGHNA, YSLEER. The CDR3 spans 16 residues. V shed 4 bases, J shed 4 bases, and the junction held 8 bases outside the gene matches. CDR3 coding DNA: TGCGCCAGCAGCCCCGGGACAGGGGGGAAAGGAGAGACCCAGTACTTC. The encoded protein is CASSPGTGGKGETQYF.

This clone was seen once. The CDR3 nucleotides read TGTGCCAGTAGTATAGATCTGACTAGGCCCCAGCATTTT. Protein: CASSIDLTRPQHF. The V gene is TRBV19, the J gene TRBJ1-5, with D hard to call. This CDR3 spans 13 amino acids. In germline, CDR1 is LNHDA, CDR2 SQIVND (reference sequence). V lost 0 bases and J 9 bases, leaving 9 bases between the germline ends.

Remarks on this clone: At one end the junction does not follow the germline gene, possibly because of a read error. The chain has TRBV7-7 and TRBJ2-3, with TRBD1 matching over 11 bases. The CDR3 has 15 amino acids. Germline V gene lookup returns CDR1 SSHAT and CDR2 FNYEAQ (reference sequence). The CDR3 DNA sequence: TGTGCTAGCAGCTTAGGACAGGGGGCCACAGATACGCAGTATTTT. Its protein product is CASSLGQGATDTQYF. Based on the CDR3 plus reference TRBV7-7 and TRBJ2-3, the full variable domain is GAGVSQSPRYKVTKRGQDVTLRCDPISSHATLYWYQQALGQGPEFLTYFNYEAQPDKSGLPSDRFSAERPEGSISTLTIQRTEQRDSAMYRCASSLGQGATDTQYFGPGTRLTVL.

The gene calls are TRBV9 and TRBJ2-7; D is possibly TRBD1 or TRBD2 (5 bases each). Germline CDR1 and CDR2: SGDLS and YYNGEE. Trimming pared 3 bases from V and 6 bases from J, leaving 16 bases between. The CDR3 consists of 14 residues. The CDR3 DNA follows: TGTGCCAGCAGCGAGAGGGGCCAGGGTGGCGAGCAGTACTTC. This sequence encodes CASSERGQGGEQYF.

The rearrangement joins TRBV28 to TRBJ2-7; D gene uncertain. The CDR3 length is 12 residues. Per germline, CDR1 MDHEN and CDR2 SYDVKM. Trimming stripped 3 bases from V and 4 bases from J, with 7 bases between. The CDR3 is CASSFMDYEQYF. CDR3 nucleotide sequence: TGTGCCAGCAGTTTTATGGATTACGAGCAGTACTTC.

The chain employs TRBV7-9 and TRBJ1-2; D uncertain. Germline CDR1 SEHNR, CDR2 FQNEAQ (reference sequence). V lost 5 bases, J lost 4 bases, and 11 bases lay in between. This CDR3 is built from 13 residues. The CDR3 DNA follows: TGTGCCAGCAGCCCATCGGCCACCTATGGCTACACCTTC. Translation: CASSPSATYGYTF.

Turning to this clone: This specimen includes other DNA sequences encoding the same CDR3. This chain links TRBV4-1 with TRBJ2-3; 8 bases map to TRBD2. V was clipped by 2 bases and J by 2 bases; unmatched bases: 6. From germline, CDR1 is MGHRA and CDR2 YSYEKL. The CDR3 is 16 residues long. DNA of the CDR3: TGCGCCAGCAGCCAAAGAACTAGCGGTTACACAGATACGCAGTATTTT. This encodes CASSQRTSGYTDTQYF.

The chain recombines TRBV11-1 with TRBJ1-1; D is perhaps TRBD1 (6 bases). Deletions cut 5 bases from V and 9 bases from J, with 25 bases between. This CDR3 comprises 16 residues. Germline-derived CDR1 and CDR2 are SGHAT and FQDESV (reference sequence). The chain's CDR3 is CASSGTVTGNVRQAFF. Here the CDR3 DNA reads TGTGCCAGCAGCGGAACGGTCACAGGGAATGTGCGCCAAGCTTTCTTT.